Following are 3 T cell receptor beta chains from one sample sequenced in a study of T cells after yellow fever vaccination. TCRdb independently ran MiXCR on the 5' RACE reads; one entry per CDR3 protein. Among approximately 340,000 distinct CDR3 sequences listed, 8.7% were seen once. The sequencing here drew on PBMCs, taken on the day of the first yellow fever vaccination. The source is a young man who received the YFV17D yellow fever vaccine.

At least ten counts were recorded for this clonotype. The chain carries TRBV4-1 and TRBJ1-2, with 7 bases that match TRBD1. J lost 2 bases, V lost 4 bases, and 7 bases had no gene match. CDR3 length: 15 amino acids. Germline CDR1 MGHRA, CDR2 YSYEKL. The CDR3 here is CASSPTGDRNYGYTF. In DNA, the CDR3 is TGCGCCAGCAGCCCCACAGGGGACAGAAACTATGGCTACACCTTC.

The V call is TRBV20-1, the J call TRBJ1-1; 8 bases are a match to TRBD1. CDR3 size: 12 residues. Looked up from germline, CDR1 is DFQATT and CDR2 is SNEGSKA (reference sequence). Trimming took 6 bases from V and 5 from J; bases not matched to a gene: 5. The CDR3 bases are TGCAGTGCAGACCAGGGGGCGACTGAAGCTTTCTTT. This translates into CSADQGATEAFF.

The rearrangement links TRBV29-1 to TRBJ2-7; D is undetermined. The V end was cut by 2 bases, the J end by 2 bases, with 10 bases between. The CDR3 length is 13 residues. Per germline, CDR1 SQVTM and CDR2 ANQGSEA. The CDR3 protein is CSVEFGGPYEQYF. The CDR3 bases are TGCAGCGTTGAATTCGGCGGACCCTACGAGCAGTACTTC.